These 6 T cell receptor beta chains came from one sample sequenced in a study of T cell changes during pregnancy in multiple sclerosis. Measured with immunoSEQ multiplex PCR; TCRdb has only the in-frame clones, and not every one. The sample lists approximately 41,000 clones, 90% seen once, with less than 12% in the top ten. The specimen comprised CD8+ T cells from peripheral blood mononuclear cells, sampled in the first trimester of pregnancy. Source of these receptors: a female donor with multiple sclerosis, enrolled in a pregnancy study.

The V and J genes are TRBV12-5 and TRBJ2-7, with 8 bases aligning to TRBD2. Germline CDR1 LGHNT, CDR2 FRNRAP. The CDR3 runs to 19 residues. The V segment lost 0 bases and the J segment 6 bases; nucleotides outside the gene matches: 19. The CDR3 region is CASGLVMSDGSGVKGEQYF. The DNA for the CDR3 is TGTGCTAGTGGTTTGGTAATGTCTGACGGTAGCGGGGTTAAGGGCGAGCAGTACTTC. The whole variable domain, remainder taken from reference TRBV12-5 and TRBJ2-7, is DARVTQTPRHKVTEMGQEVTMRCQPILGHNTVFWYRQTMMQGLELLAYFRNRAPLDDSGMPKDRFSAEMPDATLATLKIQPSEPRDSAVYFCASGLVMSDGSGVKGEQYFGPGTRLTVT.

The table lists this clone with a count of one. V usage is TRBV6-6 and J usage is TRBJ2-2; tentatively, D is TRBD2 (5 bases). In germline, CDR1 is MNHNY, CDR2 SVGAGI (reference sequence). This CDR3 comprises 15 residues. The CDR3 spells CVSRKGDSNTGELFF. The DNA for the CDR3 is TGTGTTAGCAGGAAGGGAGACTCGAACACCGGGGAGCTGTTTTTT.

This chain uses TRBV7-2 with TRBJ2-5, with D perhaps matching TRBD1 (6 bases). Germline V lookup: CDR1 SGHTA, CDR2 FQGNSA. The CDR3 extends over 13 amino acids. With 5 bases removed from V and 2 bases from J, the gap between germline ends came to 9 bases. This chain's CDR3 is CASSEDSQETQYF. CDR3 nucleotides: TGTGCCAGCAGCGAGGACAGTCAAGAGACCCAGTACTTC.

The chain couples TRBV5-8 to TRBJ1-1; D perhaps matches TRBD1 (6 bases). Between the trimmed V and J ends, which lost 8 bases and 1 base, there was a span of 12 bases. The CDR3 sequence is 13 residues long. Germline CDR1 reads SGHTS; CDR2 reads YDEGEE. The CDR3 sequence is CARDGQKNTEAFF. The CDR3 DNA reads TGTGCCAGAGATGGACAGAAGAACACTGAAGCTTTCTTT.

The rearrangement links TRBV13 to TRBJ1-1; D perhaps matches TRBD1 (6 bases). Deletions cut 8 bases from V and 6 bases from J, with 22 bases between. The CDR3 runs 15 residues. Germline assignment: CDR1 PRHDT and CDR2 FYEKMQ (reference sequence). The CDR3 spells CASGIRTTGKPEAFF. In nucleotides, the CDR3 is TGTGCCAGCGGAATAAGAACTACAGGGAAACCTGAAGCTTTCTTT.

V usage is TRBV13 and J usage is TRBJ2-1, with 9 bases lining up with TRBD2. V lost 6 bases, J lost 2 bases, and 8 bases stayed unmatched. In germline, CDR1 is PRHDT, CDR2 FYEKMQ (reference sequence). The CDR3 has 16 amino acids. The CDR3 nucleotides are TGTGCCAGCAGGTTTGCTTCTAGCGGGACCTACAATGAGCAGTTCTTC. Protein product: CASRFASSGTYNEQFF.